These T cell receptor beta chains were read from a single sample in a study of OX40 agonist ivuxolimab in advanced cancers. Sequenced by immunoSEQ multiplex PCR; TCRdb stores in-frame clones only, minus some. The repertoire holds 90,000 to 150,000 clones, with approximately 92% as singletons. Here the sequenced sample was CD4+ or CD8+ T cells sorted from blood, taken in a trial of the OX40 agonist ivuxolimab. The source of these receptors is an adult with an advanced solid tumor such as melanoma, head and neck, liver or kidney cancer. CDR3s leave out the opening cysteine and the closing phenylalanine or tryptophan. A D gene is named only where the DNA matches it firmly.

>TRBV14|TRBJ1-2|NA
ASSQLPGGGYT
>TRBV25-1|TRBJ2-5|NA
ASSPQGPLRETQY
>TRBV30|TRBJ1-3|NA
AWRTSRENTIY
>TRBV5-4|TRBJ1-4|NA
ASSGREATNEKLF
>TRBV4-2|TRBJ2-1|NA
ASSQDSARLEQF
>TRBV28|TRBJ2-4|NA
ASRATLGGERY
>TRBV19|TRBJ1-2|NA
ASSINNYGYT
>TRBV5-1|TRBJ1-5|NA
ASSKDSNQPQH
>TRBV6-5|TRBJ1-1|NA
ATTYPGRGTEAF
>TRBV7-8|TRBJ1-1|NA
ASSFRFDEAF
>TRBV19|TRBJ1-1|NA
ASSIAGLNTEAF
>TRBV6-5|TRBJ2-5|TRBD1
ASRDRGETQY
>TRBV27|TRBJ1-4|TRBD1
ASSSRDRVDEKLF
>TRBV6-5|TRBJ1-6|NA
ASRQIGSPLH
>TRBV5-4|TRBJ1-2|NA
ASSPHQNYGYT
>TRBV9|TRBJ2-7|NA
ASSVEERWRENTYEQY
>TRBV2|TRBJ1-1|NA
ASTTGLLNTEAF
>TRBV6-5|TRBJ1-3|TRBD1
ASGQGVSGNTIY
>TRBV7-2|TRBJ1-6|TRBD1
ASRTQGGYNSPLH
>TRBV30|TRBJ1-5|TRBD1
AWSAGQGIQPQH
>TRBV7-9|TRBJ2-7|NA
ASSFGQIAYEQY
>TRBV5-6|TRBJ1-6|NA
ASSWRVLLHSPLH
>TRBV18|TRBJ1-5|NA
ASSPRTNSNQPQH
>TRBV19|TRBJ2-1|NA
ASSRGRNEQF
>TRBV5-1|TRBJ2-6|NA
ASRDRPGANVLT
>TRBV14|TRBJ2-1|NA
ASRPGTQTISTYNEQF
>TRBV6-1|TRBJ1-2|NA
ASSGLGFGGYT
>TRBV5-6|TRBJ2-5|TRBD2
ASSARSGSQETQY
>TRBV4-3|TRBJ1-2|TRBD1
ASSLNRGWNYGYT
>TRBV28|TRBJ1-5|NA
ASTTGSHSNQPQH
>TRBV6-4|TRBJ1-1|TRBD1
ASRTGDKATEAF
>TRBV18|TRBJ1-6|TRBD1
ASSPGTDYNSPLH
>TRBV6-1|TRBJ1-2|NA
ASREGQKLNYGYT
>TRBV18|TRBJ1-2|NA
ASSLKGSNQGNYGYT
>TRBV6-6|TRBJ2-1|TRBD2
ASSSSAGGVYNEQF
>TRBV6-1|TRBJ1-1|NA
ASSAQGTEAF
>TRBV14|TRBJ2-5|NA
ASSQGTGSLQETQY
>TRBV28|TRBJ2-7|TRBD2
ASTRGGMSSYEQY
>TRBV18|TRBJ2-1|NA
AAGPFSYNEQF
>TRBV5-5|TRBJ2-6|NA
ASSWARAVSGANVLT
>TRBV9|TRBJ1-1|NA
ASAPRGGGTEAF
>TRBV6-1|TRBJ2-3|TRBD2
ASTGLAGGDTQY
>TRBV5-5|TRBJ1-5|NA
ASSPDTNSNQPQH
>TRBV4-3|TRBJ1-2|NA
ASSQEIAGGGYT
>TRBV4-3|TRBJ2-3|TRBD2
ASSQVGRVRGGRQY
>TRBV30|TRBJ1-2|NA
AWSFNYGYT
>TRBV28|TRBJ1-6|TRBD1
ASRTGMRNDSPLH